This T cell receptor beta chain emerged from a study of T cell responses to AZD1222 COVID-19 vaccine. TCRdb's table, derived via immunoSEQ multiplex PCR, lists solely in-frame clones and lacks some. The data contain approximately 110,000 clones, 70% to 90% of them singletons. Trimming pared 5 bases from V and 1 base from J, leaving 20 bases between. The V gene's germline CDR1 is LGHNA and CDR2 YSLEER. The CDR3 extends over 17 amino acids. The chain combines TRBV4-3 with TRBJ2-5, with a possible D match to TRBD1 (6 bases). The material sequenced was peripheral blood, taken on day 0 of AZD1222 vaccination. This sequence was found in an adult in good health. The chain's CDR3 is CASSARSGGSIQETQYF. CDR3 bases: TGCGCCAGCAGCGCAAGATCTGGGGGCAGCATCCAAGAGACCCAGTACTTC.